Below are 20 T cell receptor beta chains sequenced from a single sample in a study of cytotoxic CD8 clonotypes in ibrutinib-treated CLL. Assay: immunoSEQ multiplex PCR; the TCRdb copy retains only in-frame clones and omits some. The sample records some 310,000 clones, more than 65% being singletons. The source was PBMCs, collected before ibrutinib treatment. These receptors came from a human donor with chronic lymphocytic leukemia.

V usage is TRBV5-6 and J usage is TRBJ2-6; D might be TRBD2 (5 bases). Germline CDR1 SGHDT, CDR2 YYEEEE. The CDR3 length is 15 residues. V dropped 1 base and J dropped 2 bases, with 7 bases sitting between them. The CDR3 loop reads CASSLRGTGANVLTF. For the CDR3, the DNA is TGTGCCAGCAGCTTGCGGGGTACTGGGGCCAACGTCCTGACTTTC.

This clone was seen more than once but under ten times. V usage is TRBV28 and J usage is TRBJ1-5, with no clear D. The V and J ends lost 5 bases and 4 bases respectively, with 9 bases between them. Germline V gene lookup returns CDR1 MDHEN and CDR2 SYDVKM. The CDR3 has 13 residues. CDR3 in amino acids: CASSPRPNQPQHF. CDR3 nucleotides: TGTGCCAGCAGTCCCCGGCCTAATCAGCCCCAGCATTTT.

This chain uses TRBV27 with TRBJ2-5; no clear D gene. Per germline, CDR1 MNHEY and CDR2 SMNVEV (reference sequence). Trimming removed 8 bases from V and 3 bases from J, with 13 bases in between. This CDR3 comprises 13 residues. The CDR3 DNA is TGTGCCAGCGGCTACCGGGTTGAAGAGACCCAGTACTTC. Translated: CASGYRVEETQYF.

The chain recombines TRBV19 with TRBJ2-1; 7 positions agree with TRBD1. This CDR3 region has 15 residues. Looked up from germline, CDR1 is LNHDA and CDR2 is SQIVND (reference sequence). V shed 7 bases, J shed 0 bases, and the junction held 6 bases outside the gene matches. CDR3 sequence (DNA): TGTGCCAGTACACGACAGGGAAACTCCTACAATGAGCAGTTCTTC. Protein product: CASTRQGNSYNEQFF.

The chain couples TRBV15 to TRBJ2-1, with 10 positions matching TRBD2. CDR1 and CDR2 from the germline V gene are LNHNV and YYDKDF (reference sequence). The CDR3 sequence is 15 residues long. Unmatched junction bases numbered 6, after V lost 5 bases and J lost 5 bases. CDR3 sequence reads: CATSGAGGLDNEQFF. CDR3 nucleotides: TGTGCCACCAGCGGAGCGGGAGGGCTCGACAATGAGCAGTTCTTC. The full variable domain, rest sourced from reference TRBV15 and TRBJ2-1, is DAMVIQNPRYQVTQFGKPVTLSCSQTLNHNVMYWYQQKSSQAPKLLFHYYDKDFNNEADTPDNFQSRRPNTSFCFLDIRSPGLGDTAMYLCATSGAGGLDNEQFFGPGTRLTVL.

The V and J genes are TRBV11-2 and TRBJ2-1; 10 bases are shared with TRBD2. The CDR3 extends over 14 amino acids. The germline V gene encodes CDR1 SGHAT and CDR2 FQNNGV. V shed 5 bases, J shed 6 bases, and the junction held 4 bases outside the gene matches. CDR3: CASSRLAGLNEQFF. CDR3 coding DNA: TGTGCCAGCAGCCGACTAGCGGGCCTCAATGAGCAGTTCTTC.

The rearrangement joins TRBV2 to TRBJ2-1; tentative D call: TRBD1 (6 bases). This CDR3 contains 16 residues. Germline CDR1 and CDR2: SNHLY and FYNNEI. V was clipped by 6 bases and J by 8 bases, with 23 bases between them. This CDR3 reads CASRRTETRERDEQFF. CDR3 DNA: TGTGCCAGCAGACGGACAGAAACTAGGGAACGGGATGAGCAGTTCTTC.

The CDR3 nucleotides read TGTGCCAGCAGTGAAACAGCGGGAGTTACAGATACGCAGTATTTT. Encoded protein: CASSETAGVTDTQYF. This chain connects TRBV6-1 to TRBJ2-3; 8 positions match TRBD2. The CDR3 covers 15 residues. J was trimmed by 3 bases and V by 2 bases; bases with no gene match: 4. CDR1 is MNHNS and CDR2 is SASEGT in the germline V gene.

This clone occurred once. The J gene is TRBJ2-6, the V gene TRBV7-9; 9 bases are a match to TRBD1. This CDR3 region has 17 residues. Germline CDR1 reads SEHNR; CDR2 reads FQNEAQ (reference sequence). With V trimmed by 5 bases and J by 2 bases, 7 bases remained unmatched. CDR3 bases: TGTGCCAGCAGCCCAACAGGGGGCGGGACTGGGGCCAACGTCCTGACTTTC. This gives the protein CASSPTGGGTGANVLTF.

This chain joins TRBV14 and TRBJ2-1, with D uncertain. The CDR3 covers 14 residues. CDR1 SGHDN and CDR2 FVKESK come from the germline V gene. Between the trimmed V and J ends, which lost 4 bases and 6 bases, there was a span of 13 bases. In DNA form, the CDR3 reads TGTGCCAGCAGCCCCCGCACCTACTTCAATGAGCAGTTCTTC. The encoded protein is CASSPRTYFNEQFF.

The chain joins TRBV11-1 to TRBJ2-5; perhaps TRBD1 as D (6 bases). With 5 bases removed from V and 5 bases from J, the gap between germline ends came to 21 bases. The CDR3 length is 16 residues. Looked up from germline, CDR1 is SGHAT and CDR2 is FQDESV (reference sequence). The CDR3 region is CASSLTRSGGLETQYF. The CDR3 DNA sequence: TGTGCCAGCAGCCTAACGCGTAGTGGGGGCCTGGAGACCCAGTACTTC.

The chain uses TRBV4-3 and TRBJ2-7; weak D call: TRBD1 (5 bases). Trimming took 0 bases from V and 2 from J, leaving 14 bases between them. The V gene's germline CDR1 is LGHNA and CDR2 YSLEER. The CDR3 is made up of 16 amino acids. In DNA, the CDR3 is TGCGCCAGCAGCCAAGATGTAGGCAGGGCTCCCTACGAGCAGTACTTC. Translated: CASSQDVGRAPYEQYF.

The rearrangement joins TRBV5-1 to TRBJ2-3; D is possibly TRBD1 or TRBD2 (5 bases each). Trimming took 4 bases from V and 3 from J, leaving 21 bases between them. From germline, CDR1 is SGHRS and CDR2 YFSETQ. The CDR3 covers 17 residues. CDR3 residues: CASSADRPGLRTDTQYF. Written as DNA, the CDR3 is TGCGCCAGCAGCGCCGATCGTCCGGGGCTTCGAACAGATACGCAGTATTTT.

The chain combines TRBV9 with TRBJ2-1; the D gene could be TRBD1 or TRBD2 (5 bases each). This CDR3 is 15 amino acids long. From germline, CDR1 is SGDLS and CDR2 YYNGEE. Trimming pared 0 bases from V and 4 bases from J, leaving 11 bases between. CDR3 DNA: TGTGCCAGCAGCGTAGGGGGGAACCAATACAATGAGCAGTTCTTC. This codes for CASSVGGNQYNEQFF.

This clone was observed a handful of times. The chain is built from TRBV28 and TRBJ1-4, with 8 bases fitting TRBD1. This CDR3 has 15 amino acids. Germline loops: CDR1 MDHEN, CDR2 SYDVKM. V trimming: 5 bases; J trimming: 8 bases; junction bases outside the gene matches: 10. In DNA, the CDR3 is TGTGCCAGCAGTCGGCGGGACAGGCAGGACGAAAAACTGTTTTTT. This gives the protein CASSRRDRQDEKLFF. Complete variable domain (other parts from reference TRBV28 and TRBJ1-4): DVKVTQSSRYLVKRTGEKVFLECVQDMDHENMFWYRQDPGLGLRLIYFSYDVKMKEKGDIPEGYSVSREKKERFSLILESASTNQTSMYLCASSRRDRQDEKLFFGSGTQLSVL.

The gene calls are TRBV6-1 and TRBJ1-4; D gene ambiguous. The length of the CDR3 is 15 residues. The germline gives CDR1 MNHNS, CDR2 SASEGT. The V gene lost 3 bases and the J gene lost 0 bases, with 8 bases spanning the gap. The CDR3 spells CASSENLSTNEKLFF. The CDR3 coding sequence is TGTGCCAGCAGTGAGAACTTATCAACTAATGAAAAACTGTTTTTT.

V and J are TRBV7-9 and TRBJ2-7; 7 positions match TRBD1. V gave up 5 bases and J gave up 4 bases; unmatched junction bases: 8. The CDR3 contains 14 residues. Per germline, CDR1 SEHNR and CDR2 FQNEAQ (reference sequence). CDR3 DNA sequence: TGTGCCAGCAGCCTCCCGGGACAGAATTACGAGCAGTACTTC. Translation gives CASSLPGQNYEQYF.

V gene TRBV2 combines with J gene TRBJ1-2, with a possible D match to TRBD1 (5 bases). The CDR3 sequence is 15 residues long. V shed 8 bases and J shed 4 bases, with 20 bases lying between them. Germline CDR1 reads SNHLY; CDR2 reads FYNNEI. CDR3 DNA sequence: TGTGCCAGCCGCCCGGGGGGGGTATTCGCCTATGGCTACACCTTC. Translated, it gives CASRPGGVFAYGYTF.

V and J are TRBV5-1 and TRBJ1-1, with D perhaps matching TRBD1 (5 bases). V was cut by 2 bases and J by 5 bases, with 16 bases left in between. CDR3 length: 15 residues. Germline V gene sequence: CDR1 SGHRS, CDR2 YFSETQ. The DNA of the CDR3 is TGCGCCAGCAGCTTAAATGTATACGGGGGTACTGAAGCTTTCTTT. Amino acids: CASSLNVYGGTEAFF.

The V call is TRBV19, the J call TRBJ2-1, with no clear D. The CDR3 extends over 12 amino acids. V was shortened by 3 bases and J by 6 bases, with 6 bases between the two germline ends. The germline CDR1 and CDR2 sequences are LNHDA and SQIVND (reference sequence). The CDR3: CASSIWGNEQFF. The CDR3 region has the DNA TGTGCCAGTAGTATCTGGGGCAATGAGCAGTTCTTC.